This T cell receptor beta chain is from a study of cytomegalovirus exposure and HLA in healthy donors. Study-wide findings and caveats: Excluded were some V segments that proved indistinguishable, including TRBV6-2 and TRBV6-3. Analysis performed later found 16,951 TCR beta sequences associated with HLA alleles at 0.05 false discovery rate.

Both 60 Vbeta primers and 13 Jbeta primers went into the PCR. Sequencing was performed with immunoSEQ multiplex PCR; in TCRdb, only in-frame clones are kept and a portion is missing. Of 100,000 to 150,000 clones in the sample, about 61% are singletons; the top ten hold about 2.6%. On this clone itself: Its antigen is still unknown. A read error may produce the germline difference seen at one junction end.

From germline, CDR1 is MGHRA and CDR2 YSYEKL. CDR3 length equals 14 residues. This rearrangement joins TRBV4-1 to TRBJ2-1, with D hard to call. The TCR comes from a woman aged 40 to 49 in good health and CMV-seronegative. The sequencing sample was made of PBMCs. The CDR3 DNA follows: TGCGCCAGCAGCGAAGAACTGCGTTGGAATGAGCAGTTCTTC. It encodes CASSEELRWNEQFF.